The 26 T cell receptor beta chains below were found in one sample sequenced in a study of cytomegalovirus exposure and HLA in healthy donors (TCRdb year 2017). The library was built by means of the immunoSEQ multiplex PCR assay. The multiplex PCR relied on a mix of 60 forward primers for TCR Vbeta segments and 13 reverse primers for TCR Jbeta segments. TCRdb's version of the immuneACCESS table is confined to in-frame rearrangements and falls short of the full clone set. An unresolved V gene accounts for under half of the shortfall where checked; the remainder is of unknown origin. In all, the sample holds fewer than 120,000 clones, and more than 75% of those were seen once. 1.5% to 2% of the sample is taken by the ten largest. What was sequenced was PBMCs. The receptors originated from a man aged 40-49 years in good health and CMV-seronegative.

This sequence joins TRBV6-4 and TRBJ2-3; TRBD2 matches 9 bases. The CDR3 sequence is 14 residues long. The ends lost 5 bases at V and 4 bases at J; junction bases unmatched: 4. Looked up from germline, CDR1 is MRHNA and CDR2 is SNTAGT. The CDR3, as DNA: TGTGCCAGCAGTTCCGTAGCGGGGGCAGATACGCAGTATTTT. It is translated as CASSSVAGADTQYF.

This chain uses TRBV29-1 with TRBJ2-4; 11 bases line up with TRBD1. The CDR3 is 14 residues long. J lost 5 bases, V lost 6 bases, and 6 bases had no gene match. CDR1 is SQVTM, CDR2 ANQGSEA, per germline. DNA for the CDR3: TGCAGCGTGGGAGGACAGGGGGCCCAAAACATTCAGTACTTC. Translation: CSVGGQGAQNIQYF.

The chain carries TRBV29-1 and TRBJ2-7, with D maybe TRBD1 (5 bases). The CDR3 has 14 amino acids. CDR1 and CDR2 from the germline V gene are SQVTM and ANQGSEA. With 5 bases removed from V and 7 bases from J, the gap between germline ends came to 21 bases. The CDR3 DNA sequence: TGCAGCGTTTCCCAAGACAGCCCACTGTATGAGCAGTACTTC. Protein: CSVSQDSPLYEQYF.

This clone was counted a few times. The chain recombines TRBV7-9 with TRBJ1-5, with 7 nucleotides matching TRBD1. The CDR3 is made up of 14 amino acids. Germline V gives CDR1 SEHNR, CDR2 FQNEAQ (reference sequence). Unmatched junction bases numbered 2, after V lost 5 bases and J lost 1 base. The CDR3 DNA reads TGTGCCAGCAGCCTACAGGGGAGCAATCAGCCCCAGCATTTT. Amino acid sequence: CASSLQGSNQPQHF.

The gene calls are TRBV6-5 and TRBJ1-1; TRBD1 is a possible D gene (5 bases). This CDR3 is 15 amino acids long. Between the trimmed V and J ends, which lost 5 bases and 2 bases, there was a span of 15 bases. Germline V gene data show CDR1 as MNHEY and CDR2 as SVGAGI. In nucleotides, the CDR3 is TGTGCCAGCAGTCAACATGTGGGGGGTAACACTGAAGCTTTCTTT. Its translation: CASSQHVGGNTEAFF.

This chain connects TRBV6-5 to TRBJ1-2; the D is unclear. Trimming removed 5 bases from V and 3 bases from J, with 10 bases in between. The germline CDR1 and CDR2 sequences are MNHEY and SVGAGI. The CDR3 consists of 13 residues. CDR3 in amino acids: CASSIREDYGYTF. CDR3 coding DNA: TGTGCCAGCAGTATCCGCGAGGACTATGGCTACACCTTC.

This chain joins TRBV9 and TRBJ2-3; unclear D gene. Trimming took 1 base from V and 4 from J, leaving 4 bases between them. The CDR3 covers 12 residues. Germline CDR1 reads SGDLS; CDR2 reads YYNGEE. CDR3 in DNA: TGTGCCAGCAGCGTACTCCCAGATACGCAGTATTTT. Translation: CASSVLPDTQYF.

The rearrangement links TRBV19 to TRBJ1-5; TRBD1 is a possible D gene (5 bases). Germline CDR1 reads LNHDA; CDR2 reads SQIVND (reference sequence). V lost 8 bases, J lost 5 bases, and 7 bases lay in between. The CDR3 has 11 amino acids. CDR3 region: CASGGDQPQHF. CDR3 DNA: TGTGCCAGTGGGGGGGATCAGCCCCAGCATTTT.

The genes are TRBV19 and TRBJ2-5; TRBD1 is a possible D gene (6 bases). Germline V lookup: CDR1 LNHDA, CDR2 SQIVND (reference sequence). The V end lost 11 bases, the J end lost 2 bases, and 12 bases lay between the germline ends. There are 12 residues in the CDR3. The CDR3 here is CAAGTSQETQYF. CDR3 bases: TGTGCCGCCGGGACATCACAAGAGACCCAGTACTTC.

The rearrangement uses TRBV7-9 and TRBJ1-1; 9 bases line up with TRBD1. The CDR3 covers 15 residues. Looked up from germline, CDR1 is SEHNR and CDR2 is FQNEAQ (reference sequence). J was trimmed by 4 bases and V by 4 bases; bases with no gene match: 7. CDR3 residues: CASSSRGTGSTEAFF. For the CDR3, the DNA is TGTGCCAGCAGCTCCCGGGGGACAGGGAGCACTGAAGCTTTCTTT.

The chain couples TRBV6-6 to TRBJ1-1, with TRBD1 matching 9 bases. CDR3 size: 14 residues. The junction had 2 bases not matched to a gene; V was cut back by 1 base and J by 5 bases. Germline V gene lookup returns CDR1 MNHNY and CDR2 SVGAGI (reference sequence). CDR3 amino acids: CASSYLTGGTEAFF. The CDR3, as DNA: TGTGCCAGCAGTTACTTGACAGGGGGGACTGAAGCTTTCTTT.

This clone was picked up a small number of times. This chain uses TRBV5-6 with TRBJ2-7; perhaps TRBD1 as D (5 bases). Germline loops: CDR1 SGHDT, CDR2 YYEEEE. V lost 0 bases and J lost 11, with 15 bases in between. The CDR3 extends over 13 amino acids. CDR3 region: CASSLADSPLEYF. CDR3 sequence (DNA): TGTGCCAGCAGCTTGGCAGACAGTCCTCTGGAGTACTTC.

The chain combines TRBV9 with TRBJ2-5; maybe TRBD1 (6 bases). The V and J ends lost 3 bases and 3 bases respectively, with 9 bases between them. The CDR3 length is 13 residues. The germline V gene has CDR1 SGDLS and CDR2 YYNGEE. In nucleotides, the CDR3 is TGTGCCAGCAGCGAGGGGGTCAAAGAGACCCAGTACTTC. Translated, it gives CASSEGVKETQYF.

This clone showed up just a few times. The chain employs TRBV6-1 and TRBJ2-2; 12 nucleotides line up with TRBD1. Germline-derived CDR1 and CDR2 are MNHNS and SASEGT. The length of the CDR3 is 19 residues. Trimming took 4 bases from V and 7 from J; bases not matched to a gene: 16. CDR3 residues: CASSGDRGPSPDPGGELFF. CDR3 sequence (DNA): TGTGCCAGCAGTGGGGACAGGGGGCCATCTCCAGACCCGGGCGGGGAGCTGTTTTTT.

This chain links TRBV6-5 with TRBJ2-7, with TRBD1 identical over 8 bases. This CDR3 region has 14 residues. CDR1 and CDR2 (germline): MNHEY, SVGAGI. V trimming: 6 bases; J trimming: 3 bases; junction bases outside the gene matches: 7. CDR3 nucleotide sequence: TGTGCCAGCAGCCCAGACGACAGGGGCTACGAGCAGTACTTC. It translates to CASSPDDRGYEQYF.

J is TRBJ2-7 and V is TRBV5-1; TRBD1 matches at 10 bases. V shed 3 bases and J 3 bases; nucleotides not matched to a gene: 3. Germline V gives CDR1 SGHRS, CDR2 YFSETQ. The CDR3 has 14 residues. This CDR3 is CASSYGTGVYEQYF. DNA for the CDR3: TGCGCCAGCAGCTACGGGACAGGGGTCTACGAGCAGTACTTC.

As for this clone: One end of the junction does not line up with germline, which may come from a read error. This chain joins TRBV6-4 and TRBJ2-3; D perhaps matches TRBD2 (7 bases). The CDR3 runs 13 residues. Germline V gene sequence: CDR1 MRHNA, CDR2 SNTAGT. DNA for the CDR3: TGTGCCAGCAGTAGCGGGGACACAGATGCGCAGTATTTT. Its translation: CASSSGDTDAQYF.

CDR3 in amino acids: CASSDSTGGIGYTF. CDR3 nucleotide sequence: TGTGCCAGCAGTGACTCGACAGGGGGCATTGGCTACACCTTC. The J gene is TRBJ1-2, the V gene TRBV6-4; TRBD1 matches 10 bases. Germline CDR1 is MRHNA and CDR2 is SNTAGT. The length of the CDR3 is 14 residues. V dropped 0 bases and J dropped 7; count of bases not matched to a gene: 2.

This clone came up a few times. The chain links TRBV5-5 to TRBJ2-5; 7 positions match TRBD2. The CDR3 totals 13 residues. V was clipped by 3 bases and J by 7 bases; unmatched bases: 6. Germline V CDR1 and CDR2: SGHKS, YYEKEE (reference sequence). This CDR3 reads CASSYLAGATQYF. The CDR3 bases are TGTGCCAGCAGCTACCTGGCGGGAGCGACCCAGTACTTC.

The chain links TRBV5-1 to TRBJ1-2; no clear D gene. The V gene's germline CDR1 is SGHRS and CDR2 YFSETQ. There are 15 residues in the CDR3. V shed 0 bases and J shed 3 bases, with 12 bases lying between them. The CDR3 loop is CASSLAAGNDYGYTF. CDR3 coding DNA: TGCGCCAGCAGCTTGGCAGCCGGGAACGACTATGGCTACACCTTC.

The table lists this clone with a few counts. The J gene is TRBJ1-6, the V gene TRBV4-2; 11 bases are shared with TRBD1. The germline CDR1 and CDR2 sequences are LGHNA and YNFKEQ. The CDR3 consists of 16 residues. Trimming removed 5 bases from V and 7 bases from J; junction bases left unmatched: 7. In nucleotides, the CDR3 is TGTGCCAGCAGCTTCCGGGACAGGGGGGGGAATTCACCCCTCCACTTT. This gives the protein CASSFRDRGGNSPLHF.

A few counts support this clone. The chain uses TRBV6-5 and TRBJ1-2, with unresolved D. The germline V gene has CDR1 MNHEY and CDR2 SVGAGI. The CDR3 is 15 residues long. Deletions cut 2 bases from V and 3 bases from J, with 13 bases between. CDR3 nucleotides: TGTGCCAGCAGTTACGGCCCCGGGTTAGACTATGGCTACACCTTC. This encodes CASSYGPGLDYGYTF.

The chain combines TRBV5-1 with TRBJ2-7; 9 bases are shared with TRBD1. Germline CDR1 is SGHRS and CDR2 is YFSETQ. This CDR3 spans 16 amino acids. V lost 0 bases to trimming and J lost 4 bases; unmatched junction nucleotides: 8. The CDR3 here is CASSLGSQGAWYEQYF. CDR3 sequence (DNA): TGCGCCAGCAGCTTGGGCTCACAGGGGGCTTGGTACGAGCAGTACTTC.

V and J are TRBV5-1 and TRBJ2-7, with a weak D call TRBD1 (6 bases). Trimming removed 0 bases from V and 1 base from J, with 20 bases in between. The CDR3 runs 18 residues. Germline lookup yields CDR1 SGHRS and CDR2 YFSETQ. CDR3: CASSLVGTSPWNSYEQYF. CDR3 bases: TGCGCCAGCAGCTTGGTTGGGACATCTCCTTGGAATTCCTACGAGCAGTACTTC.

J is TRBJ1-1 and V is TRBV28; a weak D match, TRBD1 (5 bases). CDR1 is MDHEN and CDR2 is SYDVKM in the germline V gene. CDR3 size: 13 residues. V lost 10 bases, J lost 0 bases, and 12 bases lay in between. Here the CDR3 reads CATYGGMNTEAFF. In DNA form, the CDR3 reads TGTGCCACCTACGGGGGGATGAACACTGAAGCTTTCTTT.

This chain joins TRBV11-2 and TRBJ2-5, with a weak D call TRBD1 (6 bases). The germline gives CDR1 SGHAT, CDR2 FQNNGV. V was pared by 0 bases and J by 5 bases, with 10 bases between. This CDR3 spans 14 amino acids. The CDR3 bases are TGTGCCAGCAGCTTAGACAGGGGCGGGGAGACCCAGTACTTC. Its translation: CASSLDRGGETQYF.